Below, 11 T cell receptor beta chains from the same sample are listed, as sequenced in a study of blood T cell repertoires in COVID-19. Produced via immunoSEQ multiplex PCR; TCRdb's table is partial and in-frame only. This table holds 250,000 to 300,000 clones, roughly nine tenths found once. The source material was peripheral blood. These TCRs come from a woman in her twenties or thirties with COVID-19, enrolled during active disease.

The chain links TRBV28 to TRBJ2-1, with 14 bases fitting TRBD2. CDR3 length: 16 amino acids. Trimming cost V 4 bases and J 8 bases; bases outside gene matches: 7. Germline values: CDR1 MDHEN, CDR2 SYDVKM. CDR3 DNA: TGTGCCAGCAGTTCCCCCGGGACTAGCGGGAGAGATGAGCAGTTCTTC. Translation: CASSSPGTSGRDEQFF.

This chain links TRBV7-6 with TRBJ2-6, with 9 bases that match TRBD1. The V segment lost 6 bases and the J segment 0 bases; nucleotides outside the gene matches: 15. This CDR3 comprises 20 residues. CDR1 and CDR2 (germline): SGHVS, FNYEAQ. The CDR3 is CASRRYATGTGFSGANVLTF. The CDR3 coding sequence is TGTGCCAGCAGACGTTATGCGACCGGGACAGGGTTCTCTGGGGCCAACGTCCTGACTTTC. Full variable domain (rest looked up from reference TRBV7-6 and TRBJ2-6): GAGVSQSPRYKVTKRGQDVALRCDPISGHVSLYWYRQALGQGPEFLTYFNYEAQQDKSGLPNDRFSAERPEGSISTLTIQRTEQRDSAMYRCASRRYATGTGFSGANVLTFGAGSRLTVL.

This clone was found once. CDR3 in amino acids: CASSLGRQGELHF. The CDR3, as DNA: TGTGCCAGCAGTTTAGGACGACAGGGGGAGTTACATTTT. V and J are TRBV28 and TRBJ1-5, with TRBD1 matching 9 bases. The CDR3 runs 13 residues. Germline V gene lookup returns CDR1 MDHEN and CDR2 SYDVKM. The V and J ends lost 2 bases and 16 bases, in that order; junction bases with no gene match: 9.

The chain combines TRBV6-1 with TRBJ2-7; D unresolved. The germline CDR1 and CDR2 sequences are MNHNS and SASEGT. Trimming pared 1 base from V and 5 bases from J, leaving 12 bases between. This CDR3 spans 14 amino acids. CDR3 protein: CASSEDSRGDEQYF. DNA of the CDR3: TGTGCCAGCAGTGAAGACTCCCGCGGCGACGAGCAGTACTTC.

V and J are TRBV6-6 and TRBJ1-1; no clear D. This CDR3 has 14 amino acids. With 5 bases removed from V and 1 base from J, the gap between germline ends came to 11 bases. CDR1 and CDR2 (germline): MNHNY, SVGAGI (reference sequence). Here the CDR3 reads CASSPTRGNTEAFF. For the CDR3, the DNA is TGTGCCAGCAGTCCTACACGGGGGAACACTGAAGCTTTCTTT.

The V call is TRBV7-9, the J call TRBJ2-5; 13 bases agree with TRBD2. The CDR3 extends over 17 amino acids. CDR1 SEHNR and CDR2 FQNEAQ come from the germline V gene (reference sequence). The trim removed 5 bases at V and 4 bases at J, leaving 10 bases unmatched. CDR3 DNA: TGTGCCAGCAGCACGTGGACTAGCGGGAGAAAAGGAGAGACCCAGTACTTC. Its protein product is CASSTWTSGRKGETQYF.

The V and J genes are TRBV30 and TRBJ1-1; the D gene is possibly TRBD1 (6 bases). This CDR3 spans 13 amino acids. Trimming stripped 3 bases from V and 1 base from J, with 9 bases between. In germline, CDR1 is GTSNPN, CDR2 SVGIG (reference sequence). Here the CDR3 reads CAWRDSANTEAFF. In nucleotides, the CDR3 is TGTGCCTGGAGGGACAGCGCGAACACTGAAGCTTTCTTT.

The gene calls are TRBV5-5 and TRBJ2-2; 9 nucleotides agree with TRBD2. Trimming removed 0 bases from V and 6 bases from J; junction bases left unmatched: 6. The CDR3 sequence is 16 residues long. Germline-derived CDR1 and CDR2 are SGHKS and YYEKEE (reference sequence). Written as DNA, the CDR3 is TGTGCCAGCAGCTTGGGGATAGCGGGAGATTCCGGGGAGCTGTTTTTT. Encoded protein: CASSLGIAGDSGELFF.

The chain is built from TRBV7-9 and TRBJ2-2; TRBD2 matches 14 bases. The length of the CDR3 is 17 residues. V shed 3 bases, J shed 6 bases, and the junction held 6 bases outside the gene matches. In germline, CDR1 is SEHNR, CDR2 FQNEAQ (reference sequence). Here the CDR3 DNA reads TGTGCCAGCAGCTTGGGACTAGCGGGAGTCGGGGCCGGGGAGCTGTTTTTT. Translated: CASSLGLAGVGAGELFF.

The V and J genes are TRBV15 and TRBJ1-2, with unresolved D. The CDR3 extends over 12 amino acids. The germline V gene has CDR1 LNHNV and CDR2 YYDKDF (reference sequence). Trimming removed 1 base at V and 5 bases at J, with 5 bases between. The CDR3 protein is CATSRVEYGYTF. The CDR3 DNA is TGTGCCACCAGCAGAGTAGAATATGGCTACACCTTC.

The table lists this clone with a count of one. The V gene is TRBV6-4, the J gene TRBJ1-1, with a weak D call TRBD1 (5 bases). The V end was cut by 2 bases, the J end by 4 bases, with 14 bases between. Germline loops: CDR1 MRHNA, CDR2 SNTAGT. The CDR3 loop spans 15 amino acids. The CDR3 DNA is TGTGCCAGCAGTGACACGGCAGGGATCGGCACTGAAGCTTTCTTT. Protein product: CASSDTAGIGTEAFF.